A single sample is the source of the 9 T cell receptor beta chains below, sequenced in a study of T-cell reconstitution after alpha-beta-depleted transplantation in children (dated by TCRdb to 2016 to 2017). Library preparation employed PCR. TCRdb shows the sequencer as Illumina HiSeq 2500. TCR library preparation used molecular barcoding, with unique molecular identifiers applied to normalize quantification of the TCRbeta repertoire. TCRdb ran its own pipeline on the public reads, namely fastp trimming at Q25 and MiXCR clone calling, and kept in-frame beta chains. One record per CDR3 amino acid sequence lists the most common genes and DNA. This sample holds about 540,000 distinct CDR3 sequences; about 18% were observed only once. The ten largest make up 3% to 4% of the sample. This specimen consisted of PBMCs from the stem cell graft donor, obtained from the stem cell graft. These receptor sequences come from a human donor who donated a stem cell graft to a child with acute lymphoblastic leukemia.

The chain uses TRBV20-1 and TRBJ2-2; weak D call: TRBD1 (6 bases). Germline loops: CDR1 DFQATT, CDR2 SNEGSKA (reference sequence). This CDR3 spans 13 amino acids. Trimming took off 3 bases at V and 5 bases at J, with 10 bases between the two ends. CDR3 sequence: CSASPTGTGELFF. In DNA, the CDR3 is TGCAGTGCTAGCCCGACAGGAACCGGGGAGCTGTTTTTT.

CDR3 region: CSVRLSGNTIYF. CDR3 nucleotide sequence: TGCAGCGTTAGGCTCTCTGGAAACACCATATATTTT. This rearrangement joins TRBV29-1 to TRBJ1-3; D gene unclear. The CDR3 is 12 residues long. The V end lost 5 bases, the J end lost 0 bases, and 5 bases lay between the germline ends. Germline loops: CDR1 SQVTM, CDR2 ANQGSEA.

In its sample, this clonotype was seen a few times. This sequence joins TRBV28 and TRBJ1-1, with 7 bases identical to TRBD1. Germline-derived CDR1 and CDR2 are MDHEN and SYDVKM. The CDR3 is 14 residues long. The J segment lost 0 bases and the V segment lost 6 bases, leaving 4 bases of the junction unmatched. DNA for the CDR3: TGTGCCAGCAGGGAGGGACAGCTGAACACTGAAGCTTTCTTT. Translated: CASREGQLNTEAFF.

The CDR3, as DNA: TGCGCCAGCAGCTTTCAGGGACTAGCGGGAGGGCCCAATGAGCAGTTCTTC. Amino acid sequence: CASSFQGLAGGPNEQFF. This chain links TRBV5-1 with TRBJ2-1; 16 bases map to TRBD2. This CDR3 comprises 17 residues. CDR1 and CDR2 (germline): SGHRS, YFSETQ. J was trimmed by 6 bases and V by 2 bases; bases with no gene match: 5.

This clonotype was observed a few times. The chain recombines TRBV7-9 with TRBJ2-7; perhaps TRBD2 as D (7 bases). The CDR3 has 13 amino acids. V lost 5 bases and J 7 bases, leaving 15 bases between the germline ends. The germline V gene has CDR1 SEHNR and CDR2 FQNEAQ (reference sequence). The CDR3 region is CASSPRGGSEQYF. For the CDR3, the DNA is TGTGCCAGCAGCCCTAGGGGGGGCAGTGAGCAGTACTTC.

The CDR3 region is CASSQGLGRTEAFF. DNA for the CDR3: TGCGCCAGCAGCCAAGGGCTGGGGAGGACTGAAGCTTTCTTT. This rearrangement joins TRBV4-1 to TRBJ1-1; D gene ambiguous. CDR1 and CDR2 (germline): MGHRA, YSYEKL. V was clipped by 1 base and J by 5 bases, with 11 bases between them. The CDR3 extends over 14 amino acids.

The CDR3 sequence is CASRWGADEKLFF. In DNA, the CDR3 is TGTGCCAGCAGATGGGGGGCGGATGAAAAACTGTTTTTT. This chain joins TRBV27 and TRBJ1-4, with D maybe TRBD1 (6 bases). This CDR3 spans 13 amino acids. Germline-derived CDR1 and CDR2 are MNHEY and SMNVEV (reference sequence). Trimming took 6 bases from V and 6 from J, leaving 11 bases between them.

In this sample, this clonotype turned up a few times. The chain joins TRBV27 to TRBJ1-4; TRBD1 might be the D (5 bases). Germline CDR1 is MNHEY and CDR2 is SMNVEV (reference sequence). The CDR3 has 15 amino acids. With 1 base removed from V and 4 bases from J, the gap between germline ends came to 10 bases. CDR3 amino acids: CASSLYTGFNEKLFF. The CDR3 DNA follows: TGTGCCAGCAGTTTATATACAGGTTTTAATGAAAAACTGTTTTTT. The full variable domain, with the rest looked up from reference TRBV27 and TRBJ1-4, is EAQVTQNPRYLITVTGKKLTVTCSQNMNHEYMSWYRQDPGLGLRQIYYSMNVEVTDKGDVPEGYKVSRKEKRNFPLILESPSPNQTSLYFCASSLYTGFNEKLFFGSGTQLSVL.

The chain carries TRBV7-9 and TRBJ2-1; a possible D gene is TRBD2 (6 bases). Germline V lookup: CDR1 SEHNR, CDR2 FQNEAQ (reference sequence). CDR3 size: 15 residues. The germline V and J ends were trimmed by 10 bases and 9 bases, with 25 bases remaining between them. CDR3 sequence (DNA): TGTGCCACCTTTAACACGGCGGCGGGATTACCTGAGCAGTTCTTC. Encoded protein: CATFNTAAGLPEQFF.